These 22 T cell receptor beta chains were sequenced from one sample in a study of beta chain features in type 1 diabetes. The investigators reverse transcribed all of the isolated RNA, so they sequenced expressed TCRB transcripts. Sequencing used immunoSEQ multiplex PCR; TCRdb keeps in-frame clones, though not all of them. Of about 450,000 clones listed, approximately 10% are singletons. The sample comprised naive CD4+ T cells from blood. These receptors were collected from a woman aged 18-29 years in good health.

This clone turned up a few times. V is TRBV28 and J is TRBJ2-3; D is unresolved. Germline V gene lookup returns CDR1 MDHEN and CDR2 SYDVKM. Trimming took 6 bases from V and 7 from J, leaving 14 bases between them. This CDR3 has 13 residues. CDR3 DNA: TGTGCCAGCAGCATCAGCACCTCCCATACGCAGTATTTT. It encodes CASSISTSHTQYF.

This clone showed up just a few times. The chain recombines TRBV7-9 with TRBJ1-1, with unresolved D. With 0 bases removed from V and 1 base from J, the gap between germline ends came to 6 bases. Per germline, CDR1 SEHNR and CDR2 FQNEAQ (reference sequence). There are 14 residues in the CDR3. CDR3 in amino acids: CASSLAGRNTEAFF. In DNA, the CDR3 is TGTGCCAGCAGCTTAGCTGGACGGAACACTGAAGCTTTCTTT. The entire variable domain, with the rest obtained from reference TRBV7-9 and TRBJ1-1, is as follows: DTGVSQNPRHKITKRGQNVTFRCDPISEHNRLYWYRQTLGQGPEFLTYFQNEAQLEKSRLLSDRFSAERPKGSFSTLEIQRTEQGDSAMYLCASSLAGRNTEAFFGQGTRLTVV.

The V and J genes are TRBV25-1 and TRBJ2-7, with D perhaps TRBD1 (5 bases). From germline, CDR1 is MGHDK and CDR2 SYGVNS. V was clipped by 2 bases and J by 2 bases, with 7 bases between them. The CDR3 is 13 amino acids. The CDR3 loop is CASSEAGTYEQYF. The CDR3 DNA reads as TGTGCCAGCAGTGAAGCAGGGACCTACGAGCAGTACTTC.

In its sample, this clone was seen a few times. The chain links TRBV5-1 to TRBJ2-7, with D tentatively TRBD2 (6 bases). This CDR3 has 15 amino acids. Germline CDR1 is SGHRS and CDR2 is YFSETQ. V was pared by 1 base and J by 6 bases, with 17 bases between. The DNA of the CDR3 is TGCGCCAGCAGCTTGCTTGGCGGGACGCTAAGCGAGCAGTACGTC. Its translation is CASSLLGGTLSEQYV.

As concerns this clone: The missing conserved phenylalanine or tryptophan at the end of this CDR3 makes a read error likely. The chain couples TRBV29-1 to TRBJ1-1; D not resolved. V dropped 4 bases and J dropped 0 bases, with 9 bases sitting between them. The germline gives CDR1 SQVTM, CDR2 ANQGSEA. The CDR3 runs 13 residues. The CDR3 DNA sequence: TGCAGCGTTGGTCGAAGATTGAACACTGAAGCTTTCCTT. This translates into CSVGRRLNTEAFL.

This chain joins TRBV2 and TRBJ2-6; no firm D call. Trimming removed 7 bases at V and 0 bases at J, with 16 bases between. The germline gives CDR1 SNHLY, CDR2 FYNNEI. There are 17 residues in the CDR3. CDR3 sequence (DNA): TGTGCCAGCATGGCAGCCTACCTGTTCTCTGGGGCCAACGTCCTGACTTTC. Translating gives CASMAAYLFSGANVLTF.

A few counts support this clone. The CDR3 DNA reads as TGTGCCAGCAGCTTGAACAGGGACTCCTACGAGCAGTACTTC. Encoded protein: CASSLNRDSYEQYF. The chain employs TRBV5-4 and TRBJ2-7; D may be TRBD1 (6 bases). The V gene lost 1 base and the J gene lost 0 bases, with 8 bases spanning the gap. Germline V gene data show CDR1 as SGHNT and CDR2 as YYREEE (reference sequence). This CDR3 region has 14 residues.

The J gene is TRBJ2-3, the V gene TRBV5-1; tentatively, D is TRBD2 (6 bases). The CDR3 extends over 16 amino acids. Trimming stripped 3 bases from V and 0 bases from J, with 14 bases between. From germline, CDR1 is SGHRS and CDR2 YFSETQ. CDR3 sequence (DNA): TGCGCCAGCAGCTGGGGAAGCGGGTCTAGCACAGATACGCAGTATTTT. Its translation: CASSWGSGSSTDTQYF.

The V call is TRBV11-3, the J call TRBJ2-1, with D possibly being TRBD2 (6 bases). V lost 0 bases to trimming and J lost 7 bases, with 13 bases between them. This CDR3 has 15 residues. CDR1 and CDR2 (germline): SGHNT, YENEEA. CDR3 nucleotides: TGTGCCAGCAGCTTAGAGCACACGGGGGTGAATGAGCAGTTCTTC. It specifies CASSLEHTGVNEQFF. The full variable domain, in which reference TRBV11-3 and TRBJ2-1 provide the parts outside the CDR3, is EAGVVQSPRYKIIEKKQPVAFWCNPISGHNTLYWYLQNLGQGPELLIRYENEEAVDDSQLPKDRFSAERLKGVDSTLKIQPAELGDSAVYLCASSLEHTGVNEQFFGPGTRLTVL.

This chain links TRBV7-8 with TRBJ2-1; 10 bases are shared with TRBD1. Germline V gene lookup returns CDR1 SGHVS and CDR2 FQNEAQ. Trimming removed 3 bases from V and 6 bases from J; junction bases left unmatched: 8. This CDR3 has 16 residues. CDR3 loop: CASSFMTGGGTNEQFF. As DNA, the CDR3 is TGTGCCAGCAGCTTCATGACAGGGGGCGGTACCAATGAGCAGTTCTTC.

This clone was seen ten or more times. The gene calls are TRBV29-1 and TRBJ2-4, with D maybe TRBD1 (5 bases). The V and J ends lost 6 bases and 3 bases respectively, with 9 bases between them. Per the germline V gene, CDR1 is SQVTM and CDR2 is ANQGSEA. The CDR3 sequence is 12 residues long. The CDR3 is CSVRQLKNIQYF. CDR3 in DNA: TGCAGCGTCAGACAGCTCAAAAACATTCAGTACTTC.

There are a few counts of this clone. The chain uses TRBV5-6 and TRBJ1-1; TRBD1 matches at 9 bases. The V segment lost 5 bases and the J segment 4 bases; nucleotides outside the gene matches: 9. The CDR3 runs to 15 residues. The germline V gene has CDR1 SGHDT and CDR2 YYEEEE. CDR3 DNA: TGTGCCAGCAGAGGGACAGGGTGGTCTGGCACTGAAGCTTTCTTT. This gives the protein CASRGTGWSGTEAFF.

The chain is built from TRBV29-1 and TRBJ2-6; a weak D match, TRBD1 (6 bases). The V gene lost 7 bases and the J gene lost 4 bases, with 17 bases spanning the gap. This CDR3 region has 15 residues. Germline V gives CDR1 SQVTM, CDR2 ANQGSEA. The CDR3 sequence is CSARGGARGANVLTF. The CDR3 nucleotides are TGCAGCGCCCGAGGGGGAGCGAGAGGGGCCAACGTCCTGACTTTC.

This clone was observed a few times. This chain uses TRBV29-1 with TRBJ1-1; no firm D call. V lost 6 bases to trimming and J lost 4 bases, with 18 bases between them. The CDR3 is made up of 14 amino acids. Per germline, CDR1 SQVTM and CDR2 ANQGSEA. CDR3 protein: CSVLNRVLSTEAFF. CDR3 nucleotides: TGCAGCGTCCTTAACCGGGTTTTGAGCACTGAAGCTTTCTTT.

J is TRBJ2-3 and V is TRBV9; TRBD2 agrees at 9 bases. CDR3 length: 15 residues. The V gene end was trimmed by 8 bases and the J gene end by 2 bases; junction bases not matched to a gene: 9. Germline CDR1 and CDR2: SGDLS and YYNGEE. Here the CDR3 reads CASTRAGLATDTQYF. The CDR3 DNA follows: TGTGCCAGTACCCGGGCGGGACTAGCCACAGATACGCAGTATTTT. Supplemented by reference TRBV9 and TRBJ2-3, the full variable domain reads DSGVTQTPKHLITATGQRVTLRCSPRSGDLSVYWYQQSLDQGLQFLIQYYNGEERAKGNILERFSAQQFPDLHSELNLSSLELGDSALYFCASTRAGLATDTQYFGPGTRLTVL.

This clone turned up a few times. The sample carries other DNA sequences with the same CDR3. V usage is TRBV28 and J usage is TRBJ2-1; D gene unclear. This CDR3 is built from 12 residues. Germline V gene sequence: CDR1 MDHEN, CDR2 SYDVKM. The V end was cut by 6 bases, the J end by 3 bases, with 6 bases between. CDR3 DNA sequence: TGTGCCAGCAGCCTCAGCTACAATGAGCAGTTCTTC. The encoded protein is CASSLSYNEQFF.

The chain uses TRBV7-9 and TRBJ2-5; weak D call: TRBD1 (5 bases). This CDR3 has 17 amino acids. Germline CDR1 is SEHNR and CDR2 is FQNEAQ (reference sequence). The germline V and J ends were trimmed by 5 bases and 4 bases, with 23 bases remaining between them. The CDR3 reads CASSPRLGLLVGETQYF. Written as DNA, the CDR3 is TGTGCCAGCAGCCCTAGGCTGGGGCTCCTGGTTGGAGAGACCCAGTACTTC.

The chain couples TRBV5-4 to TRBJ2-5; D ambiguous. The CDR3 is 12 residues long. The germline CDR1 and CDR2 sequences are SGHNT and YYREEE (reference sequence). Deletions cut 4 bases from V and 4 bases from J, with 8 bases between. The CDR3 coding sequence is TGTGCCAGCAGCGCCCAAGGAGAGACCCAGTACTTC. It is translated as CASSAQGETQYF.

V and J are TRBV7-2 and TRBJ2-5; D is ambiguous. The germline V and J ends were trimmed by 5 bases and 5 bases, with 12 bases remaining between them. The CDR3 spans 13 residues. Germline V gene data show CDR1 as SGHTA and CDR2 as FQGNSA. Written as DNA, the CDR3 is TGTGCCAGCAGCCCGCCGGCGAGGGAGACCCAGTACTTC. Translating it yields CASSPPARETQYF.

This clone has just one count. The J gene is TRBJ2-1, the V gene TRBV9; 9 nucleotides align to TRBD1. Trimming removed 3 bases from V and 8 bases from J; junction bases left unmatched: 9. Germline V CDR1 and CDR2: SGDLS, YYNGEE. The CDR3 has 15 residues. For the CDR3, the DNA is TGTGCCAGCAGCGCCCGGGACAGGGTATTCTATGAGCAGTTCTTC. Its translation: CASSARDRVFYEQFF.

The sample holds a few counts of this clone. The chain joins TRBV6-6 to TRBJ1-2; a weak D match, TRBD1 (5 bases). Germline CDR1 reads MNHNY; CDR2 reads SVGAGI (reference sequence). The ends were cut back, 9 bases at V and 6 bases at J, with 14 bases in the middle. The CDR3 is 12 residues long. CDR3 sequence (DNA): TGTGCCAGGGGCAGGGTCCGGAATGGCTACACCTTC. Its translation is CARGRVRNGYTF.

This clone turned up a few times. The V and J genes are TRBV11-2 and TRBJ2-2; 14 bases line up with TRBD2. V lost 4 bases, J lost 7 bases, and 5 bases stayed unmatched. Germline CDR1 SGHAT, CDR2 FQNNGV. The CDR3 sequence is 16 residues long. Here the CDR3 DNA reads TGTGCCAGCAGCTCCCGGACTAGCGGGAGGATCGGGGAGCTGTTTTTT. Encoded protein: CASSSRTSGRIGELFF.